A selection of T cell receptor beta chains follows, all from one sample in a study of PD-1 blockade in classical Hodgkin lymphoma. Generated by immunoSEQ multiplex PCR, the TCRdb table keeps only in-frame clones and is missing some. The data contain several thousand clones, around 71% of them singletons. This specimen consisted of peripheral blood mononuclear cells (PBMCs), obtained at baseline. The receptors shown here come from a human donor with classical Hodgkin lymphoma. CDR3s include the opening cysteine and the closing phenylalanine or tryptophan. The order of the fields is clone size, CDR3 length, D gene, J gene, V gene, CDR3 protein, CDR3 DNA. The D gene is left open where the match is weak. Not all rows give a size; the values are once, few, many and, for expanded clones, a class.

large,14,TRBD1,TRBJ2-3,TRBV29-1,CSVRDSPQGGTQYF,TGCAGCGTCCGGGACAGTCCCCAAGGCGGTACGCAGTATTTT
NA,13,NA,TRBJ2-3,TRBV5-1,CASSLVTADTQYF,TGCGCCAGCAGCTTGGTGACAGCAGATACGCAGTATTTT
NA,17,NA,TRBJ2-6,TRBV29-1,CSVASGLIQSRANVLTF,TGCAGCGTTGCATCCGGACTAATACAAAGTCGGGCCAACGTCCTGACTTTC
NA,15,NA,TRBJ1-1,TRBV9,CASSPRAGVGTEAFF,TGTGCCAGCAGCCCTCGAGCGGGGGTTGGAACTGAAGCTTTCTTT
NA,14,NA,TRBJ2-7,TRBV19,CASSIAGTLYEQYF,TGTGCCAGTAGTATAGCGGGGACCTTGTACGAGCAGTACTTC
NA,16,TRBD1,TRBJ1-1,TRBV7-9,CASSFGDRVMNTEAFF,TGTGCCAGCAGCTTCGGGGACAGGGTCATGAACACTGAAGCTTTCTTT
NA,18,NA,TRBJ1-1,TRBV4-1,CASSQDENIGLEDTEAFF,TGCGCCAGCAGCCAAGACGAAAATATAGGGTTGGAGGACACTGAAGCTTTCTTT
NA,16,NA,TRBJ1-6,TRBV27,CASSFTSGTVNSPLHF,TGTGCCAGCAGCTTTACCTCCGGGACGGTAAATTCACCCCTCCACTTT
few,16,NA,TRBJ2-2,TRBV7-8,CASSLDESGNTGELFF,TGTGCCAGCAGCTTAGATGAAAGCGGGAACACCGGGGAGCTGTTTTTT
NA,16,NA,TRBJ2-7,TRBV7-9,CASSLLGRRASYEQYF,TGTGCCAGCAGCTTATTAGGAAGGAGGGCCTCCTACGAGCAGTACTTC
NA,15,NA,TRBJ2-7,TRBV27,CASSLSGDWASEQYF,TGTGCCAGCAGTTTATCGGGGGACTGGGCCTCCGAGCAGTACTTC
few,19,NA,TRBJ1-2,TRBV5-4,CASSQSRDGLICRRYGYTF,TGTGCCAGCAGCCAGTCCCGGGACGGTTTGATCTGCCGGCGGTATGGCTACACCTTC
NA,15,NA,TRBJ2-7,TRBV5-1,CASSLEGAISYEQYF,TGCGCCAGCAGCTTGGAGGGCGCCATCTCCTACGAGCAGTACTTC
NA,15,NA,TRBJ2-6,TRBV5-1,CASSLQGSGANVLTF,TGCGCCAGCAGCTTACAGGGCTCTGGGGCCAACGTCCTGACTTTC
NA,18,TRBD2,TRBJ2-1,TRBV9,CASSPRVSGSPMDNEQFF,TGTGCCAGCAGCCCCCGGGTTAGCGGGAGCCCTATGGACAATGAGCAGTTCTTC
NA,15,NA,TRBJ2-7,TRBV10-3,CAISESNSGSYEQYF,TGTGCCATCAGTGAGTCGAATAGCGGCTCCTACGAGCAGTACTTC
NA,14,TRBD1,TRBJ1-2,TRBV9,CASSAQTGIYGYTF,TGTGCCAGCAGCGCCCAGACAGGGATCTATGGCTACACCTTC
NA,14,NA,TRBJ2-2,TRBV5-1,CASSLLVSPGELFF,TGCGCCAGCAGCTTATTAGTGAGTCCCGGGGAGCTGTTTTTT
medium-sized,16,TRBD2,TRBJ2-2,TRBV27,CASSETSGSIAGELFF,TGTGCCAGCAGTGAAACTAGCGGGAGTATAGCCGGGGAGCTGTTTTTT
NA,15,NA,TRBJ2-7,TRBV7-9,CASSLGLQGGYEQYF,TGTGCCAGCAGCTTAGGTCTGCAGGGGGGTTACGAGCAGTACTTC
NA,15,TRBD2,TRBJ2-5,TRBV10-3,CAIRAGLAGAETQYF,TGTGCCATCAGGGCGGGACTAGCGGGAGCAGAGACCCAGTACTTC
NA,14,NA,TRBJ2-7,TRBV28,CASSLRTSGYEQYF,TGTGCCAGCAGTTTAAGGACCTCAGGGTACGAGCAGTACTTC
medium-sized,16,NA,TRBJ1-1,TRBV29-1,CSVEGGEWISNTEAFF,TGCAGCGTTGAAGGTGGGGAATGGATATCCAACACTGAAGCTTTCTTT
few,15,TRBD1,TRBJ1-1,TRBV15,CATSRVRSGGTEAFF,TGTGCCACCAGCAGAGTTAGGTCAGGGGGCACTGAAGCTTTCTTT
NA,14,NA,TRBJ2-7,TRBV9,CASSPRPGQSEQYF,TGTGCCAGCAGCCCACGCCCGGGGCAGTCCGAGCAGTACTTC
few,13,NA,TRBJ1-5,TRBV19,CASSSEIDQPQHF,TGTGCCAGTAGCAGTGAAATAGATCAGCCCCAGCATTTT
NA,14,NA,TRBJ1-1,TRBV18,CASSPGAGNTEAFF,TGTGCCAGCTCACCGGGCGCAGGGAACACTGAAGCTTTCTTT
NA,16,NA,TRBJ1-3,TRBV5-6,CASSLAMGYSGNTIYF,TGTGCCAGCAGCTTGGCCATGGGGTACTCTGGAAACACCATATATTTT
NA,14,NA,TRBJ2-1,TRBV7-3,CASRPHLGYNEQFF,TGTGCCAGCAGGCCCCATTTGGGTTACAATGAGCAGTTCTTC
NA,14,TRBD1,TRBJ1-2,TRBV29-1,CSVKRGQSNYGYTF,TGCAGCGTTAAAAGGGGGCAGTCTAACTATGGCTACACCTTC
NA,14,NA,TRBJ2-7,TRBV19,CASSTYRRTYEQYF,TGTGCCAGTAGCACCTATAGACGGACCTACGAGCAGTACTTC
NA,12,NA,TRBJ1-5,TRBV15,CATSRENQPQHF,TGTGCCACCAGCAGAGAAAATCAGCCCCAGCATTTT
NA,18,NA,TRBJ2-6,TRBV7-2,CASSSSGFSRSGANVLTF,TGTGCCAGCAGCTCTTCAGGGTTCTCCCGGTCTGGGGCCAACGTCCTGACTTTC
NA,15,TRBD2,TRBJ2-1,TRBV5-1,CASSLGAGVGNEQFF,TGCGCCAGCAGCTTGGGAGCGGGAGTGGGTAATGAGCAGTTCTTC
NA,18,TRBD1,TRBJ2-6,TRBV27,CASSLGTGGSSGANVLTF,TGTGCCAGCAGTTTGGGGACAGGGGGGAGCTCTGGGGCCAACGTCCTGACTTTC
few,15,TRBD1,TRBJ1-2,TRBV28,CATPTNTGGGYGYTF,TGTGCCACCCCGACCAATACAGGGGGCGGCTATGGCTACACCTTC
NA,19,TRBD2,TRBJ2-1,TRBV28,CASSFQGVFVAGGNNEQFF,TGTGCCAGCAGTTTCCAGGGGGTTTTTGTTGCGGGAGGGAACAATGAGCAGTTCTTC
NA,15,TRBD2,TRBJ2-2,TRBV28,CASSLGLANTGELFF,TGTGCCAGCAGTTTGGGACTAGCGAACACCGGGGAGCTGTTTTTT
NA,14,TRBD1,TRBJ1-1,TRBV25-1,CAGTGQGVYTEAFF,TGTGCCGGGACGGGGCAGGGGGTTTACACTGAAGCTTTCTTT
few,14,TRBD2,TRBJ2-5,TRBV9,CASSEEGLAGAQYF,TGTGCCAGCAGCGAAGAGGGACTAGCGGGAGCCCAGTACTTC
once,13,NA,TRBJ1-1,TRBV5-8,CASSFGLHTEAFF,TGTGCCAGCAGCTTTGGTCTGCACACTGAAGCTTTCTTT
NA,15,NA,TRBJ2-7,TRBV4-1,CASSQGGADSYEQYF,TGCGCCAGCAGCCAAGGTGGAGCAGATTCCTACGAGCAGTACTTC
once,13,NA,TRBJ2-7,TRBV6-6,CASSGPRGPEQYF,TGTGCCAGCAGCGGACCTAGGGGTCCCGAGCAGTACTTC
NA,12,NA,TRBJ1-2,TRBV5-8,CASRHVYYGYTF,TGTGCCAGCAGACACGTCTACTATGGCTACACCTTC
medium-sized,12,NA,TRBJ2-5,TRBV5-6,CASSLGQGETDF,TGTGCCAGCAGCTTGGGGCAGGGTGAGACGGACTTC
NA,15,NA,TRBJ2-5,TRBV5-5,CASSLDTSYQETQYF,TGTGCCAGCAGCTTAGACACATCGTACCAAGAGACCCAGTACTTC
NA,17,TRBD2,TRBJ2-1,TRBV5-4,CASSPRAGVPLSAEQFF,TGTGCCAGCAGCCCTCGCGCGGGAGTTCCTTTATCGGCTGAGCAGTTCTTC
NA,13,NA,TRBJ1-1,TRBV27,CASYDQVDTEAFF,TGTGCCAGCTATGACCAGGTGGACACTGAAGCTTTCTTT
NA,18,NA,TRBJ2-1,TRBV9,CASSVSVSVVRSHNEQFF,TGTGCCAGCAGCGTTAGCGTCTCCGTGGTCCGGAGCCACAATGAGCAGTTCTTC
NA,15,TRBD1,TRBJ2-1,TRBV7-9,CASSSGQGPLNEQFF,TGTGCCAGCAGCTCTGGACAGGGGCCGCTTAATGAGCAGTTCTTC
once,17,TRBD2,TRBJ2-1,TRBV27,CASSHQAGGARHNEQFF,TGTGCCAGCAGTCACCAAGCGGGAGGGGCCCGCCACAATGAGCAGTTCTTC
NA,16,TRBD2,TRBJ2-1,TRBV5-4,CASSHGLAGGANEQFF,TGTGCCAGCAGCCACGGACTAGCGGGAGGCGCGAATGAGCAGTTCTTC
NA,15,TRBD1,TRBJ1-1,TRBV7-2,CASSSGDRWNTEAFF,TGTGCCAGCAGCTCCGGGGACAGATGGAACACTGAAGCTTTCTTT
NA,12,NA,TRBJ1-3,TRBV7-9,CASRDRRFTIYF,TGTGCCAGCAGGGACAGACGGTTTACCATATATTTT
NA,15,TRBD1,TRBJ1-1,TRBV7-9,CASSPYGRGDTEAFF,TGTGCCAGCAGCCCTTACGGCAGGGGGGACACTGAAGCTTTCTTT